One sample yielded the 32 T cell receptor beta chains listed below, sequenced in a study of blood T cells in healthy people across ages. The second PCR ran about 7 to 12 cycles with a sample-barcoded 5' primer and J-beta primers. One entry per CDR3 protein, called by TCRdb with MiXCR from the 5' RACE reads. The table lists more than 650,000 distinct CDR3 sequences, 22% of them singletons. Sequenced: blood. The receptors stem from a man between 70 and 80 years old in good health.

The V gene is TRBV5-1, the J gene TRBJ2-2; no definite D call. The V and J ends lost 0 bases and 0 bases respectively, with 9 bases between them. This CDR3 has 16 amino acids. In germline, CDR1 is SGHRS, CDR2 YFSETQ. In nucleotides, the CDR3 is TGCGCCAGCAGCTTGGAAGGGAACTCGAACACCGGGGAGCTGTTTTTT. It is translated as CASSLEGNSNTGELFF.

This clonotype turned up a few times. This chain uses TRBV5-1 with TRBJ2-1, with D unresolved. CDR3 length: 16 amino acids. V lost 6 bases and J 2 bases, leaving 18 bases between the germline ends. The germline V gene has CDR1 SGHRS and CDR2 YFSETQ. CDR3 region: CASTDGRKRAYNEQFF. DNA for the CDR3: TGCGCCAGCACCGACGGAAGGAAAAGGGCCTACAATGAGCAGTTCTTC.

The chain carries TRBV5-1 and TRBJ2-7; 10 bases are shared with TRBD1. V was pared by 4 bases and J by 10 bases, with 8 bases of the junction left unmatched. This CDR3 spans 13 amino acids. Per the germline V gene, CDR1 is SGHRS and CDR2 is YFSETQ. The CDR3 DNA sequence: TGCGCCAGCAGCAGGGGACAGGGGCTTCCTCAGTACTTC. It codes for CASSRGQGLPQYF.

This clonotype was counted only a few times. The chain recombines TRBV6-1 with TRBJ2-7; 9 nucleotides line up with TRBD1. Germline V lookup: CDR1 MNHNS, CDR2 SASEGT. The CDR3 has 15 amino acids. CDR3 coding DNA: TGCGCCAGCAGCGGAGCCGGGACAGGGAACTACGAGCAGTACGTC. Amino acids: CASSGAGTGNYEQYV.

This clonotype was counted a few times. The chain recombines TRBV20-1 with TRBJ2-4, with D perhaps TRBD2 (7 bases). Germline V CDR1 and CDR2: DFQATT, SNEGSKA (reference sequence). The CDR3 loop spans 13 amino acids. V lost 3 bases to trimming and J lost 7 bases, with 13 bases between them. CDR3 nucleotides: TGCAGTGCTAGTGGGGAGGGGGGTAACATTCAGTACTTC. Protein: CSASGEGGNIQYF.

This clonotype was seen many times. The CDR3 loop is CASSLTATGELFF. DNA of the CDR3: TGTGCCAGCAGCTTGACAGCCACCGGGGAGCTGTTTTTT. This rearrangement joins TRBV7-9 to TRBJ2-2, with D perhaps TRBD1 (5 bases). The germline V gene has CDR1 SEHNR and CDR2 FQNEAQ (reference sequence). Trimming stripped 3 bases from V and 4 bases from J, with 6 bases between. The CDR3 length is 13 residues.

This sequence joins TRBV11-3 and TRBJ2-1; perhaps D is TRBD1 or TRBD2 (5 bases each). Germline V gene data show CDR1 as SGHNT and CDR2 as YENEEA. This CDR3 spans 13 amino acids. V was cut by 8 bases and J by 5 bases, with 13 bases left in between. CDR3: CASCPGGNNEQFF. The CDR3 nucleotides read TGTGCCAGCTGCCCTGGGGGTAACAATGAGCAGTTCTTC. Complete variable domain (other parts from reference TRBV11-3 and TRBJ2-1): EAGVVQSPRYKIIEKKQPVAFWCNPISGHNTLYWYLQNLGQGPELLIRYENEEAVDDSQLPKDRFSAERLKGVDSTLKIQPAELGDSAVYLCASCPGGNNEQFFGPGTRLTVL.

This clonotype was seen only a few times. The chain uses TRBV10-3 and TRBJ2-3; 11 bases are a match to TRBD2. Trimming took 11 bases from V and 1 from J; bases not matched to a gene: 5. Looked up from germline, CDR1 is ENHRY and CDR2 is SYGVKD. The CDR3 extends over 14 amino acids. This chain's CDR3 is CASGTSGGTDTQYF. DNA of the CDR3: TGTGCCTCCGGGACTAGCGGTGGCACAGATACGCAGTATTTT.

V and J are TRBV15 and TRBJ2-5; no clear D gene. Germline V gene sequence: CDR1 LNHNV, CDR2 YYDKDF (reference sequence). The CDR3 covers 12 residues. V lost 3 bases and J lost 2, with 4 bases in between. The chain's CDR3 is CATSSQQETQYF. As DNA, the CDR3 is TGTGCCACCAGCAGCCAGCAAGAGACCCAGTACTTC.

This clonotype was counted between two and nine times. The chain employs TRBV27 and TRBJ2-5, with D perhaps given as TRBD1 or TRBD2 (6 bases each). V shed 7 bases and J shed 1 base, with 16 bases lying between them. CDR1 is MNHEY and CDR2 is SMNVEV in the germline V gene (reference sequence). The CDR3 has 15 residues. In DNA, the CDR3 is TGTGCCAGCACGATGCGGAGGGGGTTCCAAGAGACCCAGTACTTC. Protein product: CASTMRRGFQETQYF.

The chain is built from TRBV20-1 and TRBJ1-4; weak D call: TRBD1 (5 bases). The CDR3 sequence is 10 residues long. Germline V gives CDR1 DFQATT, CDR2 SNEGSKA (reference sequence). Trimming took 5 bases from V and 8 from J, leaving 6 bases between them. CDR3 sequence: CSASGEKLFF. CDR3 bases: TGCAGTGCTTCAGGGGAAAAACTGTTTTTT.

This chain uses TRBV20-1 with TRBJ2-2; no reliable D call. The V gene lost 1 base and the J gene lost 0 bases, with 15 bases spanning the gap. Germline lookup yields CDR1 DFQATT and CDR2 SNEGSKA (reference sequence). This CDR3 contains 17 residues. DNA of the CDR3: TGCAGTGCTAGAGTTGGGCAGGCCAACGCGAACACCGGGGAGCTGTTTTTT. Translating it yields CSARVGQANANTGELFF.

This chain links TRBV7-3 with TRBJ2-2; TRBD2 aligns across 8 bases. Germline trimming cut 6 bases from V and 4 bases from J; bases unmatched to any gene: 10. Germline CDR1 SGHTA, CDR2 FQGTGA. The CDR3 is made up of 16 amino acids. In nucleotides, the CDR3 is TGTGCCAGCAGTAAGGGAGCGGGAGCGGGCACCGGGGAGCTGTTTTTT. Its translation is CASSKGAGAGTGELFF.

The chain links TRBV18 to TRBJ2-3; D may be TRBD1 or TRBD2 (5 bases each). There are 19 residues in the CDR3. CDR1 and CDR2 (germline): KGHSH, LQKENI. Trimming stripped 3 bases from V and 5 bases from J, with 27 bases between. CDR3 nucleotide sequence: TGTGCCAGCTCACCGATAAAGGCCTTGGGGCCCTCCGAGGGAGATACGCAGTATTTT. Translated: CASSPIKALGPSEGDTQYF.

This chain links TRBV7-7 with TRBJ2-2; perhaps D is TRBD1 or TRBD2 (5 bases each). Germline V gives CDR1 SSHAT, CDR2 FNYEAQ (reference sequence). This CDR3 is built from 15 residues. V lost 2 bases and J lost 6, with 13 bases in between. CDR3 amino acids: CASSLQGPRSGELFF. The DNA for the CDR3 is TGTGCCAGCAGCTTACAGGGACCACGGTCCGGGGAGCTGTTTTTT.

This clonotype was observed a handful of times. The chain is built from TRBV6-1 and TRBJ1-2; the match to TRBD1 covers 7 bases. Germline V gene sequence: CDR1 MNHNS, CDR2 SASEGT. Trimming removed 4 bases from V and 3 bases from J; junction bases left unmatched: 8. The CDR3 is made up of 15 amino acids. Written as DNA, the CDR3 is TGTGCCAGCAGTGCATTTGGGACAGTAGACTATGGCTACACCTTC. Its translation: CASSAFGTVDYGYTF.

This clonotype has more than one count but fewer than ten. V is TRBV12-3 or TRBV12-4 and J is TRBJ1-2; D ambiguous. V was pared by 5 bases and J by 5 bases, with 12 bases between. The CDR3 loop spans 13 amino acids. CDR3: CASSPVQLYGYTF. The CDR3 DNA sequence: TGTGCCAGCAGTCCCGTACAGCTTTATGGCTACACCTTC.

This clonotype was counted a few times. The rearrangement joins TRBV5-1 to TRBJ2-5, with 8 bases that match TRBD2. The CDR3 covers 14 residues. Trimming cost V 2 bases and J 4 bases; bases outside gene matches: 4. Germline V gene lookup returns CDR1 SGHRS and CDR2 YFSETQ. The CDR3 loop reads CASSFTSGGETQYF. The CDR3 DNA follows: TGCGCCAGCAGCTTTACTAGCGGAGGAGAGACCCAGTACTTC. The variable domain in full, with the rest retrieved from reference TRBV5-1 and TRBJ2-5, is KAGVTQTPRYLIKTRGQQVTLSCSPISGHRSVSWYQQTPGQGLQFLFEYFSETQRNKGNFPGRFSGRQFSNSRSEMNVSTLELGDSALYLCASSFTSGGETQYFGPGTRLLVL.

This clonotype appeared many times. V and J are TRBV7-8 and TRBJ1-6; perhaps TRBD1 as D (5 bases). V gave up 4 bases and J gave up 1 base, with 8 bases separating them. The CDR3 extends over 15 amino acids. Germline CDR1 SGHVS, CDR2 FQNEAQ. The CDR3 coding sequence is TGTGCCAGCAGCTGGGGCCGATCCTATAATTCACCCCTCCACTTT. The encoded protein is CASSWGRSYNSPLHF.

The V and J genes are TRBV6-5 and TRBJ2-7, with 8 bases matching TRBD1. Germline CDR1 reads MNHEY; CDR2 reads SVGAGI. With 5 bases clipped from V and 3 bases from J, the junction kept 6 bases outside the gene matches. The CDR3 spans 14 residues. The CDR3 DNA sequence: TGTGCCAGCAGTCGAACGGACAGGGTCTACGAGCAGTACGTC. This translates into CASSRTDRVYEQYV.

The chain recombines TRBV20-1 with TRBJ2-1, with 9 bases fitting TRBD2. The CDR3 contains 14 residues. The junction had 3 bases not matched to a gene; V was cut back by 1 base and J by 5 bases. CDR1 is DFQATT, CDR2 SNEGSKA, per germline (reference sequence). CDR3 in amino acids: CSARGGGAHNEQFF. CDR3 nucleotides: TGCAGTGCTAGAGGCGGGGGGGCACACAATGAGCAGTTCTTC.

The chain couples TRBV20-1 to TRBJ1-2; unclear D gene. This CDR3 is built from 13 residues. Germline V gene sequence: CDR1 DFQATT, CDR2 SNEGSKA (reference sequence). V was clipped by 0 bases and J by 5 bases, with 10 bases between them. The DNA of the CDR3 is TGCAGTGCTAGAGACCCTCGGACTTATGGCTACACCTTC. Its translation: CSARDPRTYGYTF.

A remark on this clonotype: The junction shows a germline mismatch at one end, possibly a read error. This rearrangement joins TRBV6-5 to TRBJ2-3; 8 bases are shared with TRBD1. The CDR3 is 18 amino acids. CDR1 and CDR2 from the germline V gene are MNHEY and SVGAGI. DNA of the CDR3: TGTGCCAGCAGAACCGGACAGGGAAAGGGTGAGGGCACCGATACGCAGTATTTT. Protein sequence: CASRTGQGKGEGTDTQYF.

V and J are TRBV7-2 and TRBJ2-4; 10 bases map to TRBD2. This CDR3 is built from 17 residues. From germline, CDR1 is SGHTA and CDR2 FQGNSA. The ends lost 4 bases at V and 3 bases at J; junction bases unmatched: 9. The CDR3 region has the DNA TGTGCCAGCAGCTCACGTCCGAGCGGGGGGGTCAAAAACATTCAGTACTTC. It translates to CASSSRPSGGVKNIQYF.

This clonotype was seen at least ten times. The chain uses TRBV30 and TRBJ1-2; 7 bases map to TRBD1. Germline lookup yields CDR1 GTSNPN and CDR2 SVGIG (reference sequence). Trimming took 2 bases from V and 14 from J; bases not matched to a gene: 8. The CDR3 consists of 11 residues. As DNA, the CDR3 is TGTGCCTGGAGTACCGGGACAGTACGGACCTTC. Its protein is CAWSTGTVRTF.

This clonotype has a handful of counts. DNA of the CDR3: TGCAGTGCCCAGGACAGGGATGAATTGGGCTACACCTTC. Its protein product is CSAQDRDELGYTF. The gene calls are TRBV20-1 and TRBJ1-2; TRBD1 agrees at 8 bases. Unmatched junction bases numbered 11, after V lost 6 bases and J lost 8 bases. The CDR3 consists of 13 residues. Germline assignment: CDR1 DFQATT and CDR2 SNEGSKA (reference sequence).

The chain employs TRBV5-1 and TRBJ2-5; 11 bases agree with TRBD2. The J call may be wrong; the DNA end is better matched by TRBJ2-7. The CDR3 runs to 14 residues. Germline V lookup: CDR1 SGHRS, CDR2 YFSETQ. The CDR3, as DNA: TGCGCCAGCAACGATAGCGGGAGGGTTTACGAGCAGTACGTC. It codes for CASNDSGRVYEQYV.

This clonotype was seen a handful of times. V is TRBV5-6 and J is TRBJ2-3; D is undetermined. CDR1 and CDR2 from the germline V gene are SGHDT and YYEEEE. Trimming shortened V by 2 bases and J by 0 bases, and 10 bases separated the two germline ends. This CDR3 comprises 15 residues. This CDR3 reads CASSFVTVSTDTQYF. In DNA form, the CDR3 reads TGTGCCAGCAGCTTTGTAACGGTTAGCACAGATACGCAGTATTTT. Based on the CDR3 plus reference TRBV5-6 and TRBJ2-3, the full variable domain is DAGVTQSPTHLIKTRGQQVTLRCSPKSGHDTVSWYQQALGQGPQFIFQYYEEEERQRGNFPDRFSGHQFPNYSSELNVNALLLGDSALYLCASSFVTVSTDTQYFGPGTRLTVL.

This clonotype was detected a few times. The rearrangement joins TRBV7-2 to TRBJ2-7; D remains ambiguous. Germline V gives CDR1 SGHTA, CDR2 FQGNSA. Trimming pared 0 bases from V and 3 bases from J, leaving 6 bases between. The length of the CDR3 is 13 residues. CDR3 in DNA: TGTGCCAGCAGCTTAGCGGAACGCTACGAGCAGTACGTC. This gives the protein CASSLAERYEQYV.

This chain joins TRBV20-1 and TRBJ1-1; 8 positions agree with TRBD1. CDR1 and CDR2 from the germline V gene are DFQATT and SNEGSKA (reference sequence). The length of the CDR3 is 14 residues. The trim removed 0 bases at V and 2 bases at J, leaving 2 bases unmatched. The CDR3 DNA reads as TGCAGTGCTAGAGAGGGGACAGGCAACACTGAAGCTTTCTTT. Translated, it gives CSAREGTGNTEAFF.

The rearrangement links TRBV6-1 to TRBJ1-4; weak D call: TRBD1 (5 bases). The CDR3 totals 16 residues. The V end was cut by 6 bases, the J end by 7 bases, with 21 bases between. Germline loops: CDR1 MNHNS, CDR2 SASEGT. CDR3 in DNA: TGTGCCAGCAGCCTACACGACAGCTCAAGAAGTGAAAAACTGTTTTTT. Its protein product is CASSLHDSSRSEKLFF.

This clonotype came up many times. The V gene is TRBV29-1, the J gene TRBJ2-5; D could derive from TRBD1 or TRBD2 (5 bases each). V lost 1 base and J lost 10, with 25 bases in between. Germline V gene lookup returns CDR1 SQVTM and CDR2 ANQGSEA. The CDR3 length is 16 residues. The CDR3 DNA reads TGCAGCGTTGAAGCGGCTTTGACAGTGGGGGTGATGGACCAGTACTTC. It yields the protein CSVEAALTVGVMDQYF.